This TCR beta chain was documented in a study of T-cell reconstitution after alpha-beta-depleted transplantation in children. In its sample, this clonotype was seen many times. The CDR3 contains 11 residues. V gave up 3 bases and J gave up 6 bases, with 6 bases separating them. Germline CDR1 and CDR2: MDHEN and SYDVKM. Preparation of the TCRbeta library involved a method that used unique molecular identifiers. Each CDR3 protein is one row after TCRdb ran MiXCR on the PCR reads. The data hold about 200,000 distinct CDR3 sequences, with approximately 14% observed a single time. The chain combines TRBV28 with TRBJ2-7; no clear D. This clonotype was obtained from a human donor who donated a stem cell graft to a child with acute lymphoblastic leukemia. The material was PBMCs from the stem cell graft donor, obtained from the stem cell graft. As DNA, the CDR3 is TGTGCCAGCAGTTTCTCCACCGAGCAGTACTTC. Its translation: CASSFSTEQYF.